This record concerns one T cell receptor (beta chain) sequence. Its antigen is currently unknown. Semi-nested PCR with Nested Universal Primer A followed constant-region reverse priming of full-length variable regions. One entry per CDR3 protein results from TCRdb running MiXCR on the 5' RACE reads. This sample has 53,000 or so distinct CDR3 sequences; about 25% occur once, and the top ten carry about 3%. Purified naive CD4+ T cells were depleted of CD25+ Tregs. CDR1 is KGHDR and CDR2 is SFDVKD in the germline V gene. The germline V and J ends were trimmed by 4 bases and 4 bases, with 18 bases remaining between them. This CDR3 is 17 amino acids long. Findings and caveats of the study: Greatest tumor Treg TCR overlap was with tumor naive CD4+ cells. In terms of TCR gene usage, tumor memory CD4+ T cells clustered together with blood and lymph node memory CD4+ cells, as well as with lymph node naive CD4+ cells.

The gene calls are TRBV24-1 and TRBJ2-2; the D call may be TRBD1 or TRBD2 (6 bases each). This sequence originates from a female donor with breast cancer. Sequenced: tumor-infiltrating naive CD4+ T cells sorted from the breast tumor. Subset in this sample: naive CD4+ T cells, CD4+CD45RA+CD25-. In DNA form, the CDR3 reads TGTGCCACCAGTGACGTTACAGGGAGGTTAGGCACCGGGGAGCTGTTTTTT. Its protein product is CATSDVTGRLGTGELFF.